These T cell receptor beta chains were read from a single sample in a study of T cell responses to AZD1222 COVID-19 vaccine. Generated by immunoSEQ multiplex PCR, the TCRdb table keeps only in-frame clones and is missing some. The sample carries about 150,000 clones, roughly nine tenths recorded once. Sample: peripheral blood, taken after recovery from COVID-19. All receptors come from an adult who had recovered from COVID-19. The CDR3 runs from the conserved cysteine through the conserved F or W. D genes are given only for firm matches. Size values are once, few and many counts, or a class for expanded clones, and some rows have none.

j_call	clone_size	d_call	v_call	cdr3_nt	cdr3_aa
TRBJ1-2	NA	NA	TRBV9	TGTGCCAGCAGCGCCACGGCTGGGACTAACTATGGCTACACCTTC	CASSATAGTNYGYTF
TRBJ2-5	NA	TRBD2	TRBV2	TGTGCCAGCAGTCTCGGGACTAGCGGGAGATTGGAGACCCAGTACTTC	CASSLGTSGRLETQYF
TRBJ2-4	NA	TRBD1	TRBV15	TGTGCCACCAGCAGGGGACAGGGGACCCGTCCCAAAAACATTCAGTACTTC	CATSRGQGTRPKNIQYF
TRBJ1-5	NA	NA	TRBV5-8	TGTGCCAGCAGCTTGGGGCCTGACCCAAATCAGCCCCAGCATTTT	CASSLGPDPNQPQHF
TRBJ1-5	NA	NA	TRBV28	TGTGCCAGCAGTTCAGGTTATAGCAATCAGCCCCAGCATTTT	CASSSGYSNQPQHF
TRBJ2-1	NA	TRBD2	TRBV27	TGTGCCAGCAGTTTACGGCTAGCGGGGGGGTACAATGAGCAGTTCTTC	CASSLRLAGGYNEQFF
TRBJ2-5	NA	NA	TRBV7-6	TGTGCCAGCAACGGGGGTCGATTCAGGGAGACCCAGTACTTC	CASNGGRFRETQYF
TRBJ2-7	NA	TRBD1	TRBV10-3	TGTGCCATCAGGGGACAGATCGGAACCTACGAGCAGTACTTC	CAIRGQIGTYEQYF
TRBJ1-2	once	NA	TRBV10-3	TGTGCCATCAGTGAGTCGAACACAGGTCGAAACTATGGCTACACCTTC	CAISESNTGRNYGYTF
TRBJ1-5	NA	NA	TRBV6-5	TGTGCCAGCAGTTACTCGAAGCACGGCAATCAGCCCCAGCATTTT	CASSYSKHGNQPQHF
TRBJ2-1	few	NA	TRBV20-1	TGCAGTGCCCCAGGATACAATGAGCAGTTCTTC	CSAPGYNEQFF
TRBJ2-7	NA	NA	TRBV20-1	TGCAGTGCACAGGGTGGCGAGCAGTACTTC	CSAQGGEQYF
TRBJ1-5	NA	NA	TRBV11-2	TGTGCCAGCAGCTTAGTCAATCAGCCCCAGCATTTT	CASSLVNQPQHF
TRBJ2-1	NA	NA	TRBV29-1	TGCAGCGTTGAACGACTAAGGGGCCCCTACAATGAGCAGTTCTTC	CSVERLRGPYNEQFF
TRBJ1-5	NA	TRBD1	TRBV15	TGTGCCACCAGCGAGGGACAGAGCAATCAGCCCCAGCATTTT	CATSEGQSNQPQHF
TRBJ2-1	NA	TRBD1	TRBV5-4	TGTGCCAGCAGCCTCGCACAGGGGAACTACAATGAGCAGTTCTTC	CASSLAQGNYNEQFF
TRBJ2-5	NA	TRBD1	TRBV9	TGTGCCAGCAGCGCGACCGGGACAGGGCCCCAAGAGACCCAGTACTTC	CASSATGTGPQETQYF
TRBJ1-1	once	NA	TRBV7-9	TGTGCCAGCAGCTTCCGGGCATTGAACACTGAAGCTTTCTTT	CASSFRALNTEAFF
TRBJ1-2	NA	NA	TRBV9	TGTGCCAGCAGCCCCCGCGGAACCATCTCCTATGGCTACACCTTC	CASSPRGTISYGYTF
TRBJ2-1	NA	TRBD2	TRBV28	TGTGCCAGCAGTTCTGCTAGCGGGTTCCCCTTGGATGAGCAGTTCTTC	CASSSASGFPLDEQFF
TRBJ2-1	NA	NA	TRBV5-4	TGTGCCAGCAGCTTGAAGACCGACAATGAGCAGTTCTTC	CASSLKTDNEQFF
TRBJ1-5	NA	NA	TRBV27	TGTGCCAGCTCCCCAGTTGAGCCCCAGCATTTT	CASSPVEPQHF
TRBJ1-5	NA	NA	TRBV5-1	TGCGCCAGCAGCTGGGACTCTAATCAGCCCCAGCATTTT	CASSWDSNQPQHF
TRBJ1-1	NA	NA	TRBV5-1	TGCGCCAGCAGCTTACAAATCGGGGGCACTGAAGCTTTCTTT	CASSLQIGGTEAFF
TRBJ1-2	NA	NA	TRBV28	TGTGCCAGCAGTTTATTTTCCTATGGCTACACCTTC	CASSLFSYGYTF
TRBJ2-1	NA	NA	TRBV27	TGTGCCAGCAGTTTAGGAAGCTCCTACAATGAGCAGTTCTTC	CASSLGSSYNEQFF
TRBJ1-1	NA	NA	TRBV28	TGTGCCAGCAGCTTCCAGGGTGGCACTGAAGCTTTCTTT	CASSFQGGTEAFF
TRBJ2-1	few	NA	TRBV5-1	TGCGCCAGCAGCTTCGGGGGCCTTCCCTACAATGAGCAGTTCTTC	CASSFGGLPYNEQFF
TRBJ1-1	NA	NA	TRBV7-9	TGTGCCAGCAGCTTAAGGCGGGATGAAGCTTTCTTT	CASSLRRDEAFF
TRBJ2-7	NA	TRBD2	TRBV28	TGTGCCAGCAGTTTCCGACTAGCGAGCCTATCCTACGAGCAGTACTTC	CASSFRLASLSYEQYF
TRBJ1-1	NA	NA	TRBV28	TGTGCCAGCAGTTTAGCTCAAGGGATGAACACTGAAGCTTTCTTT	CASSLAQGMNTEAFF
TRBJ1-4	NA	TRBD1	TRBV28	TGTGCCAGCAGTGAAGGGACAGGCTCTGTGGAAAAACTGTTTTTT	CASSEGTGSVEKLFF
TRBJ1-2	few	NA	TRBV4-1	TGCGCCCGACGGGTCCTTGAGTCTAACTATGGCTACACCTTC	CARRVLESNYGYTF
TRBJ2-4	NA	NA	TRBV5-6	TGTGCCAGCAGCTTTTGGGGGCCGGCCAAAAACATTCAGTACTTC	CASSFWGPAKNIQYF
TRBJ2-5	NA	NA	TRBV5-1	TGCGCCAGCAGCTTGGCACGAGCGACAGGAGATCAAGAGACCCAGTACTTC	CASSLARATGDQETQYF
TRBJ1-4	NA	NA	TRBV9	TGTGCCAGCAGCGTAGGGGGCTACCCAAATGAAAAACTGTTTTTT	CASSVGGYPNEKLFF
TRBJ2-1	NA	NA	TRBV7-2	TGTGCCAGCAGCCCAAACCCCCCGACTAAACAGTTCTTC	CASSPNPPTKQFF
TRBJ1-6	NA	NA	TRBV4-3	TGCGCCAGCAGCCGCCTATCCAGGGGTAATTCACCCCTCCACTTT	CASSRLSRGNSPLHF
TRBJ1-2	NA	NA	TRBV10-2	TGCGCCAGCGCAGGGTCCGACTGGGGCTACACCTTC	CASAGSDWGYTF
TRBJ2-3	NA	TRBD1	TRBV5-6	TGTGCCAGCAGCAGAGGGACAGGGGGCGCAGATACGCAGTATTTT	CASSRGTGGADTQYF
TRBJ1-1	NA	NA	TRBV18	TGTGCCAGCTCACCACAGGTGCAGGGCCTGAACACTGAAGCTTTCTTT	CASSPQVQGLNTEAFF
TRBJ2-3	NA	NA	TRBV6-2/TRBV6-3	TGTGCCAGCAGCCCCAGGGGTCATGACACAGATACGCAGTATTTT	CASSPRGHDTDTQYF
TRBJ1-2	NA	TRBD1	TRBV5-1	TGCGCCAGCAGCTTAACGACAGGGTACGACCATGGCTACACCTTC	CASSLTTGYDHGYTF
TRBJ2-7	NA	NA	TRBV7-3	TGTGCCAGCAGCCCCCTCGGGGGGCGGCAGTTAGGCGAGCAGTACTTC	CASSPLGGRQLGEQYF
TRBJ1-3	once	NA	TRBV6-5	TGTGCCAGCATGACCGGACGGCGTTCGTTCGGCACCATATATTTT	CASMTGRRSFGTIYF
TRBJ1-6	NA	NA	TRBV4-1	TGCGCCAGCAGCCTCCGGGAAGCCCGTTCACCCCTCCACTTT	CASSLREARSPLHF
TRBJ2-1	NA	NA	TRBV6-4	TGTGCCAGCAGGGTAGAGGGTATAGGAAACAATGAGCAGTTCTTC	CASRVEGIGNNEQFF
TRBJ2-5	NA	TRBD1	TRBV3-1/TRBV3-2	TGTGCCAGCAGCCAGTTCCAGGGGGTAGAGACCCAGTACTTC	CASSQFQGVETQYF
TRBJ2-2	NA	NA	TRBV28	TGTGCCAGCAGCCTTAAGGTTAACACCGGGGAGCTGTTTTTT	CASSLKVNTGELFF
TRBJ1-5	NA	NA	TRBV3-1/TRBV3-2	TGTGCCAGCAGCCGGCGGGACAGCAATCAGCCCCAGCATTTT	CASSRRDSNQPQHF
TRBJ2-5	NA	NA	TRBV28	TGTGCCAGCAGTAGAGAAGAGACCCAGTACTTC	CASSREETQYF
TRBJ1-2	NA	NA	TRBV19	TGTGCCAGTCACAGGACAGCGCTCTATGGCTACACCTTC	CASHRTALYGYTF
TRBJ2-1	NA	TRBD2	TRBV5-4	TGTGCCAGCAGCTTGCGGCTAGCGGAAAGGGATGAGCAGTTCTTC	CASSLRLAERDEQFF
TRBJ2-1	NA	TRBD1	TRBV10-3	TGTGCCATCACCCCACAGGCACAGGGGGTGGATGAGCAGTTCTTC	CAITPQAQGVDEQFF